Described below is a single T cell receptor beta chain sequence and its context. Its antigen remains unidentified. No quality values exist for individual bases; no much larger clone is one base distant. TCRbeta CDR3 regions were amplified from genomic DNA by means of the immunoSEQ Assay, a bias-controlled multiplex PCR. The paper's processing steps were these. The number of nucleated cells in each sample was estimated from the amplification of reference gene primers within the assay. To quantify the absolute abundance of each unique TCRbeta CDR3 rearrangement, sequence reads were collapsed and filtered. For each sample, productive Simpson clonality was calculated as the square root of Simpson's diversity index across productive rearrangements. TCRdb mirrors the immuneACCESS table, restricted to in-frame sequences. Some clones are absent from its copies; in checked studies, under half trace to an unresolved V gene, and the reason for the others is unknown. V, J and clone size are those of that table, while D and trimming were read from the DNA. This sample is represented by fewer than 500,000 clones; 87% of them were singletons. In total, the top ten clones hold 0.7% of the sample.

Participants in the prospective study were aged roughly 18 to 89 years, lived in under 30 United States geographic areas, and enrolled through a virtual design. Cohort assignment in the prospective study relied on participant-reported clinical history from a screening survey and a study questionnaire. For ImmuneRACE Cohort 3, a participant was defined as recovered based on two consecutive negative NP/OP PCR tests, clearance by a healthcare professional, or resolution of symptoms. In the prospective study, whole blood, serum and a nasopharyngeal or oropharyngeal swab were collected from each participant by mobile phlebotomists. Over an approximately 2-month period, participants in the prospective study had the option of providing additional blood draws and questionnaires. Before DNA extraction, prospective study blood samples were shipped either frozen or at room temperature. This entry is derived from a study of blood T cell repertoires in COVID-19 (dated by TCRdb to the early 2020s). For context, the study as a whole: Samples from collaborators originated in the United States, Italy and Spain and spanned both the acute and convalescent phases of COVID-19. A de-identified subject ID, COVID-19 status, age in years and sex were almost always included in the sample metadata. Subjects who had been exposed to COVID-19, were actively infected with it, or had recovered from it provided the deeply sampled blood TCRbeta repertoires that made up the dataset. The repertoires were released in a freely available public database meant as a resource for research on the immune response to SARS-CoV-2. Where available, HLA class I and class II types were obtained from metadata supplied by the sample provider rather than from assay-based typing. The material from the prospective study consisted of cDNA or gDNA derived from T cells, B-cell-depleted T cells, or PBMCs. Samples were obtained from the ongoing ImmuneRACE study (first 160 participants) and from some 1,200 subjects provided by 6 global collaborators.

Summary of the overall study and its limitations: The quantity of clinical and demographic metadata differed by source and by participant and was supplied without curation.

The germline V gene encodes CDR1 LGHNA and CDR2 YNFKEQ. The CDR3 holds 13 amino acids from the cysteine to the phenylalanine. The CDR3 DNA has 39 bases and is translated from base 1. Cut back by 4 bases and 8 bases, the V and J ends lie 12 bases apart. Source material: PBMCs or T cells enriched from blood (not recorded which). The sequence links TRBV4-2 to TRBJ2-1; TRBD2 is perhaps the D gene, given 6 matching bases. This receptor was taken from a woman under 30 who had recovered from COVID-19. DNA sequence: TGTGCCAGCAGCCTAGTAGGGGAGGATGAGCAGTTCTTC. Translation gives CASSLVGEDEQFF.